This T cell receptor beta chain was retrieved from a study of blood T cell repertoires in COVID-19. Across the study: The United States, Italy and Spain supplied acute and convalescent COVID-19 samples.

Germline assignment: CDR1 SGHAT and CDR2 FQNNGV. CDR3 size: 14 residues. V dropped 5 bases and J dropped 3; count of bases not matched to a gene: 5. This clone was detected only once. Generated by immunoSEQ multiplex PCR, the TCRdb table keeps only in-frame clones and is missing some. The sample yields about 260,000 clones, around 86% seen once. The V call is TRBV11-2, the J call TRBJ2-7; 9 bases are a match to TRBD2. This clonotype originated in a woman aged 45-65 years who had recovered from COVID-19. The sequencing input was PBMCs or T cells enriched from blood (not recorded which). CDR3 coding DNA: TGTGCCAGCAGCAAGAGCGGGGGGCTCTACGAGCAGTACTTC. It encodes CASSKSGGLYEQYF. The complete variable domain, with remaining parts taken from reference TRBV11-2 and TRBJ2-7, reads EAGVAQSPRYKIIEKRQSVAFWCNPISGHATLYWYQQILGQGPKLLIQFQNNGVVDDSQLPKDRFSAERLKGVDSTLKIQPAKLEDSAVYLCASSKSGGLYEQYFGPGTRLTVT.